The sequence of this TCR beta chain was determined in a study of blood T cell repertoires in COVID-19. Study-wide context: T cells, B-cell-depleted T cells, or PBMCs provided the cDNA or gDNA that served as material.

V was cut by 3 bases and J by 1 base, with 7 bases left in between. The germline gives CDR1 LNHDA, CDR2 SQIVND (reference sequence). The CDR3 is 14 amino acids. The authors' processing: How many nucleated cells were present was estimated from reference gene primer amplification. TCRdb's copy holds only in-frame clones and misses some; the assay was immunoSEQ multiplex PCR. The V and J calls and clone size were taken over from that table, and D and trimming were inferred from the DNA. The table includes fewer than 250,000 clones, under 90% detected once. The chain uses TRBV19 and TRBJ1-5; D uncertain. Sequenced: peripheral blood. The origin of this receptor is a human donor in a cohort sampled during active COVID-19. In DNA form, the CDR3 reads TGTGCCAGTAGTATCTCGGTCAGCAATCAGCCCCAGCATTTT. Translation gives CASSISVSNQPQHF.